The clone carrying this T cell receptor (beta chain) showed up many times. This sample was taken from a study of early T cells in non-severe SARS-CoV-2 infection. At the level of the study: Sequencing used unsorted whole-blood bulk RNA, so chains lack pairing.

Per the germline V gene, CDR1 is SGHRS and CDR2 is YFSETQ. V lost 3 bases, J lost 0 bases, and 18 bases lay in between. The CDR3 length is 17 residues. TCRdb re-called the 5' RACE reads through MiXCR, storing one row per CDR3 protein. The table shows over 45,000 distinct CDR3 sequences, with over 9.5% occurring only once. The chain links TRBV5-1 to TRBJ1-1, with D unclear. The sample consisted of whole blood. This clonotype was sampled from an adult who was a healthcare worker with PCR-confirmed SARS-CoV-2 infection or an uninfected control (not recorded which). CDR3 in amino acids: CASSSSDRDPMNTEAFF. The CDR3 bases are TGCGCCAGCAGCTCAAGTGACCGTGACCCGATGAACACTGAAGCTTTCTTT.